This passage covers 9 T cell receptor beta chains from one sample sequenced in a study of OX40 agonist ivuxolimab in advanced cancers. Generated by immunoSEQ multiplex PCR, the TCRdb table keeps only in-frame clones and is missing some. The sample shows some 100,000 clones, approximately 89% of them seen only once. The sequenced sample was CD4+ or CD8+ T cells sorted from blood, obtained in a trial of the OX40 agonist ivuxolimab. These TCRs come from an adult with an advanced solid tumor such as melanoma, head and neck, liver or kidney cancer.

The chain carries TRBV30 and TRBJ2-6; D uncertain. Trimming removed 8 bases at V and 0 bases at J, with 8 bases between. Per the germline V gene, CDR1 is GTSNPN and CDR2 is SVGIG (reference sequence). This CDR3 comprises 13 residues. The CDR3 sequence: CAGKVSGANVLTF. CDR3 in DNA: TGTGCCGGGAAGGTCTCTGGGGCCAACGTCCTGACTTTC.

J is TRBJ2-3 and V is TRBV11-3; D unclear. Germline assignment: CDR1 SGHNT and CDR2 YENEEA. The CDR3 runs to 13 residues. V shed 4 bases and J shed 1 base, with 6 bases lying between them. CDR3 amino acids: CASSSTGTDTQYF. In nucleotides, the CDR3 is TGTGCCAGCAGCTCCACGGGCACAGATACGCAGTATTTT.

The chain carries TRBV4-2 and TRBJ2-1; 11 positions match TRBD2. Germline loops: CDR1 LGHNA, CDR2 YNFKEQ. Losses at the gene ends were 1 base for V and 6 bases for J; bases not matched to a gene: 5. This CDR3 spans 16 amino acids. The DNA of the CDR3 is TGTGCCAGCAGCCAAGTAGTAGCGGGAGGGGGCAATGAGCAGTTCTTC. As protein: CASSQVVAGGGNEQFF.

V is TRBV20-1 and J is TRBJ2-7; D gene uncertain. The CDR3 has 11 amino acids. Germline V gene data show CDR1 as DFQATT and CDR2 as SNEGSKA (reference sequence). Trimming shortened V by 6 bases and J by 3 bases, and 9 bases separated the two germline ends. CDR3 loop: CSAKRDYEQYF. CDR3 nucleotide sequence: TGCAGTGCAAAAAGGGACTACGAGCAGTACTTC.

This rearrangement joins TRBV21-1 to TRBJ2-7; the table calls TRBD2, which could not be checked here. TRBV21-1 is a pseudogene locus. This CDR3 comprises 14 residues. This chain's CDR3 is CASQRVFDGYEQYF. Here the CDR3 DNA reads TGTGCCAGCCAGCGGGTGTTTGATGGCTACGAGCAGTACTTC.

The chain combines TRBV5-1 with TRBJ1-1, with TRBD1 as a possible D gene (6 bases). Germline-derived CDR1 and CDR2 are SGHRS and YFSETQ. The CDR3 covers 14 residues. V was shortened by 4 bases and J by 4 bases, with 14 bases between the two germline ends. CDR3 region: CASSVNPDSTEAFF. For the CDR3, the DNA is TGCGCCAGCAGCGTGAACCCGGACAGCACTGAAGCTTTCTTT.

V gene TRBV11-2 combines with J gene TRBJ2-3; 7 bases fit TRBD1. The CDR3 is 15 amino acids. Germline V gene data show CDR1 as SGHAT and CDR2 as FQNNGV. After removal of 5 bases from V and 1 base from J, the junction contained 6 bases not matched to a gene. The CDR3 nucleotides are TGTGCCAGCAGCCCCAGACAGGGTGGCACAGATACGCAGTATTTT. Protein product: CASSPRQGGTDTQYF.

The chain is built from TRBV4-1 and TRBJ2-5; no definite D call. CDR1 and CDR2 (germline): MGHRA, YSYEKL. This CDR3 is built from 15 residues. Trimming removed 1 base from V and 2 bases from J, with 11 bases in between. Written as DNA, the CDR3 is TGCGCCAGCAGCCAAGGTATCCCCGAACAAGAGACCCAGTACTTC. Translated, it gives CASSQGIPEQETQYF.

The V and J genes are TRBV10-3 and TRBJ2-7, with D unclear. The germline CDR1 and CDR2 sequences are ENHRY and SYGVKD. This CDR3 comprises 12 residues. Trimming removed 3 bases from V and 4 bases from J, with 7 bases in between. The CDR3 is CAISDAGYEQYF. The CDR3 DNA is TGTGCCATCAGTGACGCAGGTTACGAGCAGTACTTC.